This TCR beta chain was profiled in a study of blood T cell repertoires in COVID-19. Study-level information: Both acute and convalescent COVID-19 samples were obtained from the United States, Italy and Spain. Sources were T cells, B-cell-depleted T cells, or PBMCs; the material itself was cDNA or gDNA.

In the authors' methods: Amplifying reference gene primers gave estimates of nucleated cell counts. The table came from immunoSEQ multiplex PCR; TCRdb's copy has only in-frame clones and leaves some out. That table gives V, J and clone size, and the DNA gave D and trimming. This table has 200,000 to 300,000 clones, approximately 84% appearing once. Germline V CDR1 and CDR2: MNHEY, SVGEGT. The length of the CDR3 is 16 residues. The V gene lost 2 bases and the J gene lost 3 bases, with 16 bases spanning the gap. This receptor was taken from a woman aged 25-40 years who had recovered from COVID-19. The sequenced sample consisted of peripheral blood. This chain connects TRBV6-2 or TRBV6-3 to TRBJ1-2, with D unclear. Here the CDR3 reads CASSYGGVRAHYGYTF. For the CDR3, the DNA is TGTGCCAGCAGTTACGGTGGCGTGAGGGCTCACTATGGCTACACCTTC.